Following are 10 T cell receptor beta chains from one sample sequenced in a study of blood T cell repertoires in COVID-19. The protocol was immunoSEQ multiplex PCR, while the TCRdb copy is restricted to in-frame clones and leaves out a portion. The data hold 29,000 or so clones, with 80% observed a single time. Sample: peripheral blood. Source of these receptors: a woman in her 70s with acute or convalescent COVID-19.

The gene calls are TRBV5-1 and TRBJ2-3; no reliable D call. The CDR3 has 16 residues. V was shortened by 1 base and J by 6 bases, with 18 bases between the two germline ends. CDR1 and CDR2 (germline): SGHRS, YFSETQ. The CDR3 DNA reads as TGCGCCAGCAGCTTGAGTAGCCTGGTACTTAAGGATACGCAGTATTTT. It encodes CASSLSSLVLKDTQYF.

This chain uses TRBV7-4 with TRBJ2-7; maybe TRBD1 (6 bases). The CDR3 consists of 12 residues. V lost 4 bases, J lost 3 bases, and 7 bases lay in between. The germline CDR1 and CDR2 sequences are SGHVT and SQSDAQ. The CDR3 nucleotides are TGTGCCAGCAGCTCAGGGGTCTACGAGCAGTACTTC. Translating it yields CASSSGVYEQYF. Full variable domain (remainder filled in from reference TRBV7-4 and TRBJ2-7): GAGVSQSPRYKVAKRGRDVALRCDSISGHVTLYWYRQTLGQGSEVLTYSQSDAQRDKSGRPSGRFSAERPERSVSTLKIQRTEQGDSAVYLCASSSGVYEQYFGPGTRLTVT.

The chain links TRBV6-1 to TRBJ2-5, with 13 bases fitting TRBD2. CDR1 is MNHNS and CDR2 is SASEGT in the germline V gene. The CDR3 has 17 amino acids. V lost 3 bases and J lost 5; bases outside the gene matches: 9. CDR3 residues: CASSDRLTSGGTETQYF. CDR3 bases: TGTGCCAGCAGTGACCGTTTGACTAGCGGGGGGACGGAGACCCAGTACTTC.

This clone was found a few times. The rearrangement joins TRBV13 to TRBJ1-6; weak D call: TRBD1 (5 bases). Germline CDR1 PRHDT, CDR2 FYEKMQ (reference sequence). The ends were cut back, 0 bases at V and 5 bases at J, with 14 bases in the middle. This CDR3 has 17 residues. The CDR3 bases are TGTGCCAGCAGCTTAGGCGGGAGGGGAAGCGATAATTCACCCCTCCACTTT. This gives the protein CASSLGGRGSDNSPLHF.

The chain carries TRBV30 and TRBJ2-7; possible D gene TRBD1, 6 bases. Trimming shortened V by 8 bases and J by 4 bases, and 12 bases separated the two germline ends. The CDR3 spans 11 residues. The germline V gene encodes CDR1 GTSNPN and CDR2 SVGIG (reference sequence). The DNA for the CDR3 is TGTGCCCTTAGCAGGGGTTACGAGCAGTACTTC. Translating it yields CALSRGYEQYF.

V is TRBV7-9 and J is TRBJ2-5, with 13 bases that match TRBD2. CDR1 and CDR2 (germline): SEHNR, FQNEAQ (reference sequence). The CDR3 sequence is 19 residues long. V gave up 4 bases and J gave up 2 bases; unmatched junction bases: 13. The CDR3 spells CASSSRTSGGATTQETQYF. The CDR3 DNA follows: TGTGCCAGCAGCTCCCGGACTAGCGGGGGCGCGACTACACAAGAGACCCAGTACTTC.

J is TRBJ2-3 and V is TRBV7-9, with 9 bases aligning to TRBD2. Trimming removed 5 bases from V and 5 bases from J; junction bases left unmatched: 8. The CDR3 has 15 amino acids. Germline CDR1 is SEHNR and CDR2 is FQNEAQ (reference sequence). This CDR3 reads CASSESAGGRDTQYF. CDR3 in DNA: TGTGCCAGCAGCGAATCAGCGGGAGGAAGAGATACGCAGTATTTT.

The chain joins TRBV27 to TRBJ2-2; D gene ambiguous. Germline lookup yields CDR1 MNHEY and CDR2 SMNVEV (reference sequence). Trimming removed 4 bases from V and 2 bases from J, with 11 bases in between. The CDR3 contains 15 residues. The CDR3 loop is CASSSLLLNTGELFF. The CDR3 DNA follows: TGTGCCAGCAGTTCCCTCTTACTTAACACCGGGGAGCTGTTTTTT.

This clone was seen only once. The chain couples TRBV5-5 to TRBJ2-3, with D maybe TRBD1 (6 bases). This CDR3 contains 16 residues. The V gene lost 6 bases and the J gene lost 1 base, with 18 bases spanning the gap. Germline loops: CDR1 SGHKS, CDR2 YYEKEE (reference sequence). The CDR3 here is CASTLWAGVGTDTQYF. In DNA form, the CDR3 reads TGTGCCAGCACCTTATGGGCAGGGGTAGGCACAGATACGCAGTATTTT.

This rearrangement joins TRBV6-1 to TRBJ2-3, with 7 bases fitting TRBD1. V lost 2 bases to trimming and J lost 10 bases; unmatched junction nucleotides: 18. The CDR3 runs to 17 residues. Germline values: CDR1 MNHNS, CDR2 SASEGT. The DNA for the CDR3 is TGTGCCAGCAGTGAATGGCCAGGGGGTCTCGTGTCGGCAGCGCAGTATTTT. Protein product: CASSEWPGGLVSAAQYF.